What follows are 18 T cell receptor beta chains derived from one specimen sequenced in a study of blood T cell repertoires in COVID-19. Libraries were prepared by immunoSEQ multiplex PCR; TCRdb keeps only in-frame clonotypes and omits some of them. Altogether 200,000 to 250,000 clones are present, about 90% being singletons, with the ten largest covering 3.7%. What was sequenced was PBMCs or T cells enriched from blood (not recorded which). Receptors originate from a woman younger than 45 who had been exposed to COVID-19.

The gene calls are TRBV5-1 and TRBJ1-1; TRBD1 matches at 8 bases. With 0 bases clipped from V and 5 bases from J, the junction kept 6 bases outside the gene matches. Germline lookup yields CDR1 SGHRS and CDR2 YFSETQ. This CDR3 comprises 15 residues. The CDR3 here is CASSLGQGLETEAFF. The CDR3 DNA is TGCGCCAGCAGCTTGGGACAGGGGTTAGAGACTGAAGCTTTCTTT.

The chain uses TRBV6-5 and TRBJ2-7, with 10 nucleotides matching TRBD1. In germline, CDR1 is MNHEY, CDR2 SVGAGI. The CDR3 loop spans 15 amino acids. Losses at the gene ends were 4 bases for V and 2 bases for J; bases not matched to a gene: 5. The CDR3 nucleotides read TGTGCCAGCAGTTTGGACAGGGGGGGTACCTACGAGCAGTACTTC. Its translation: CASSLDRGGTYEQYF.

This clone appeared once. CDR3 sequence: CASSQGGTSGPTDTQYF. CDR3 nucleotides: TGTGCCAGCAGCCAAGGTGGGACTAGCGGCCCCACAGATACGCAGTATTTT. V gene TRBV4-2 combines with J gene TRBJ2-3; 11 bases align to TRBD2. Trimming removed 1 base from V and 2 bases from J; junction bases left unmatched: 5. CDR3 length: 17 residues. Looked up from germline, CDR1 is LGHNA and CDR2 is YNFKEQ.

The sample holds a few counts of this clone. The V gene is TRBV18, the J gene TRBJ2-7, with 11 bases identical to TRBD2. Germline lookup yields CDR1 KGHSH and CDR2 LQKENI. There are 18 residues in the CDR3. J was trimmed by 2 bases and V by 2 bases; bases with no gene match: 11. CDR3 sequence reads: CASSPLPSLAGDTYEQYF. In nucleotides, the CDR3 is TGTGCCAGCTCACCATTACCCTCACTAGCGGGAGATACCTACGAGCAGTACTTC.

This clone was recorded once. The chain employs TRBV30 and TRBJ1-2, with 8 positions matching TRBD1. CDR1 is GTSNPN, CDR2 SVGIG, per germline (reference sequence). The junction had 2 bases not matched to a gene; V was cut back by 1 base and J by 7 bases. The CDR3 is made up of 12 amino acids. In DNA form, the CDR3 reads TGTGCCTGGAGTGGACAGGGGTTTGGCTACACCTTC. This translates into CAWSGQGFGYTF. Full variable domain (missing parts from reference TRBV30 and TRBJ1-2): SQTIHQWPATLVQPVGSPLSLECTVEGTSNPNLYWYRQAAGRGLQLLFYSVGIGQISSEVPQNLSASRPQDRQFILSSKKLLLSDSGFYLCAWSGQGFGYTFGSGTRLTVV.

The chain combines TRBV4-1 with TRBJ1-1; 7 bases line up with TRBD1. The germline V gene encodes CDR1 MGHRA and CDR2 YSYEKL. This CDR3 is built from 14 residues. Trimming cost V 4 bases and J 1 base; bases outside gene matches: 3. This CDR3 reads CASSPDRANTEAFF. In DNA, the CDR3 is TGCGCCAGCAGCCCCGACAGGGCGAACACTGAAGCTTTCTTT.

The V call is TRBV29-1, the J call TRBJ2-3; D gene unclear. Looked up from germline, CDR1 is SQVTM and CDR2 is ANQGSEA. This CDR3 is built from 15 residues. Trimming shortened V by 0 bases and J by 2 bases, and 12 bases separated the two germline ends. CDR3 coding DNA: TGCAGCGTTGAAGATGCGGTCCAACCCACAGATACGCAGTATTTT. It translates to CSVEDAVQPTDTQYF.

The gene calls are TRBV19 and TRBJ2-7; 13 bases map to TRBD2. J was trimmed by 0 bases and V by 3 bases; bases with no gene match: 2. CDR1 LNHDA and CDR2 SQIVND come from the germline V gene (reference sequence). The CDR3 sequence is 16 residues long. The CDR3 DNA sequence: TGTGCCAGTAGTATCGGACTAGCGGGAGCCTCCTACGAGCAGTACTTC. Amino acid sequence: CASSIGLAGASYEQYF.

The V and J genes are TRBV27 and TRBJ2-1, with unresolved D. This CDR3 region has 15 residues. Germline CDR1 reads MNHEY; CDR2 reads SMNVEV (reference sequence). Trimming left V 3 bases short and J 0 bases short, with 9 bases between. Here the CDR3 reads CASSFSVPSYNEQFF. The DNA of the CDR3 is TGTGCCAGCAGTTTCTCTGTCCCCTCCTACAATGAGCAGTTCTTC.

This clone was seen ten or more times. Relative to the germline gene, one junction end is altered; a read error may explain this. CDR3: CAGSSFDTGELFF. CDR3 DNA sequence: TGTGCCGGCAGTTCTTTCGACACCGGGGAGCTGTTTTTT. This chain uses TRBV2 with TRBJ2-2, with D hard to call. The V gene's germline CDR1 is SNHLY and CDR2 FYNNEI. The CDR3 loop spans 13 amino acids.

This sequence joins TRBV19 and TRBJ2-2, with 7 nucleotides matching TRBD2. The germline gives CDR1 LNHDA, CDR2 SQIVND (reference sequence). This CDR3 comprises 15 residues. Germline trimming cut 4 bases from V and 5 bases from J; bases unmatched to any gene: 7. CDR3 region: CASSRGGPATGELFF. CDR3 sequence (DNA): TGTGCCAGTAGTAGGGGGGGTCCAGCTACCGGGGAGCTGTTTTTT. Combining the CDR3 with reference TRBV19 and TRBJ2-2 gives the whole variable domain DGGITQSPKYLFRKEGQNVTLSCEQNLNHDAMYWYRQDPGQGLRLIYYSQIVNDFQKGDIAEGYSVSREKKESFPLTVTSAQKNPTAFYLCASSRGGPATGELFFGEGSRLTVL.

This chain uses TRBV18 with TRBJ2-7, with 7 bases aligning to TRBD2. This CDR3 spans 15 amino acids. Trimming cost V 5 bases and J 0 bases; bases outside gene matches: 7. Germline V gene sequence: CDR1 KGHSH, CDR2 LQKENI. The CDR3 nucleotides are TGTGCCAGCTCAGGGAGAGCGGGGAGCTCCTACGAGCAGTACTTC. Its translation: CASSGRAGSSYEQYF.

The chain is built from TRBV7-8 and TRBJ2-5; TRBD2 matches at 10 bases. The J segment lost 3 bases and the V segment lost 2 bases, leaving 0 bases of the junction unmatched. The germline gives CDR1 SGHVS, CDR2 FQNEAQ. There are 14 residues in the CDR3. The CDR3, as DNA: TGTGCCAGCAGCTTAAGCGGGAGGGAAGAGACCCAGTACTTC. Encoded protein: CASSLSGREETQYF.

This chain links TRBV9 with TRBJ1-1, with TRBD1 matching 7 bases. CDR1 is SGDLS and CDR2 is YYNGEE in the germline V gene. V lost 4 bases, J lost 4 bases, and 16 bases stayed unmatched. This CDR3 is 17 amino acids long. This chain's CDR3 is CASSLTGDLSLGTEAFF. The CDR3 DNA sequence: TGTGCCAGCAGCTTAACAGGGGATCTAAGTCTGGGCACTGAAGCTTTCTTT.

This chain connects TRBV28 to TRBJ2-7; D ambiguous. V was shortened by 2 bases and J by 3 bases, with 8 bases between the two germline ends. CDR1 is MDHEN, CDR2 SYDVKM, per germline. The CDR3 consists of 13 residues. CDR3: CASSLILYYEQYF. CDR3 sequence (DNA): TGTGCCAGCAGTTTAATTCTGTACTACGAGCAGTACTTC.

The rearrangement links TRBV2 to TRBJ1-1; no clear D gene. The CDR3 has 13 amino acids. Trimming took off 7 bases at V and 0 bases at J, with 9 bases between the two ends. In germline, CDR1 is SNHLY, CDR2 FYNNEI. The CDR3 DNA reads TGTGCCAGCATCTTGCAGGTGAACACTGAAGCTTTCTTT. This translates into CASILQVNTEAFF.

CDR3 amino acids: CASRGTGNTGELFF. CDR3 nucleotide sequence: TGTGCCAGCAGAGGGACAGGGAACACCGGGGAGCTGTTTTTT. The genes are TRBV28 and TRBJ2-2; 8 bases map to TRBD1. V lost 6 bases and J lost 1; bases outside the gene matches: 1. The V gene's germline CDR1 is MDHEN and CDR2 SYDVKM. The CDR3 sequence is 14 residues long.

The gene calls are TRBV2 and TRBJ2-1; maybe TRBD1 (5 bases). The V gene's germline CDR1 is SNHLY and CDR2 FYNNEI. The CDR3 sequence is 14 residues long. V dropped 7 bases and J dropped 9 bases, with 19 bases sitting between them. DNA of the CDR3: TGTGCCAGCATGGGTCAGGGCTCATCGTCTGAGCAGTTCTTC. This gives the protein CASMGQGSSSEQFF.